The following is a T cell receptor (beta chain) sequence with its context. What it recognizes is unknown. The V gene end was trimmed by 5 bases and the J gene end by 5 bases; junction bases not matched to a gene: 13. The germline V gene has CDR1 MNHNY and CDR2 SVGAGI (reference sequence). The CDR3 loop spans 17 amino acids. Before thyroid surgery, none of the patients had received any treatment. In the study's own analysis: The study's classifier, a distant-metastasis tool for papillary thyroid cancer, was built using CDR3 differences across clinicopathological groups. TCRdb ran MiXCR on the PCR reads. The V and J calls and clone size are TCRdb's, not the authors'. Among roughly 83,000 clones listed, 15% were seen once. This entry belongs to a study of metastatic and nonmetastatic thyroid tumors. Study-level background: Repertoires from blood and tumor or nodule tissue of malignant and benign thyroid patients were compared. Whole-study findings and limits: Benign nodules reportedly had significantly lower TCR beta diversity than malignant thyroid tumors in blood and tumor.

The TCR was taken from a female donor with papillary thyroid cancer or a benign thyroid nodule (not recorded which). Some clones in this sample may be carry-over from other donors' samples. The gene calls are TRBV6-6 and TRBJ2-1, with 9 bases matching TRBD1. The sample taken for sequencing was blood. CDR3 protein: CASSTLDRGSVHNEQFF. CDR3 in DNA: TGTGCCAGCAGTACCTTGGACAGGGGCAGCGTACACAATGAGCAGTTCTTC.